This TCR beta chain originates from a study of technical replicates of blood from a handful of donors. Assay: immunoSEQ multiplex PCR; the TCRdb copy retains only in-frame clones and omits some. The top ten hold approximately 0.3% of the sample, which has roughly 68,000 clones, about 97% seen once. The CDR3 contains 17 residues. The V and J ends lost 1 base and 4 bases, in that order; junction bases with no gene match: 9. CDR1 MDHEN and CDR2 SYDVKM come from the germline V gene. Sequenced sample: T cells isolated from PBMCs. This TCR derives from a human donor in good health. This sequence joins TRBV28 and TRBJ2-2; 7 bases align to TRBD1. In DNA form, the CDR3 reads TGTGCCAGCAGTTTATCGAACCTGGGACAGCCCACCGGGGAGCTGTTTTTT. This codes for CASSLSNLGQPTGELFF.